This T cell receptor (beta chain) originates from a study of shared clonotypes between healthy human individuals. Tens of thousands of T cell genomes (roughly 0.2 ug DNA) went into each sorted-subset replicate. Clones were read by immunoSEQ multiplex PCR, and TCRdb kept only the in-frame ones, dropping some. Of approximately 92,000 clones listed, approximately 75% were seen once; the top ten hold approximately 55%. Material: memory CD8+ T cells sorted from blood. The subset denotes: CD45RO+ cells pooled with CCR7-negative TemRA cells. This TCR was recovered from a man in his thirties or forties in good health.

The CDR3 is CASSPDTLAYEQYF. In nucleotides, the CDR3 is TGTGCCAGCAGTCCCGACACGCTGGCCTACGAGCAGTACTTC. The genes are TRBV25-1 and TRBJ2-7; D unclear. Germline V lookup: CDR1 MGHDK, CDR2 SYGVNS. The length of the CDR3 is 14 residues. V shed 5 bases and J shed 2 bases, with 13 bases lying between them.